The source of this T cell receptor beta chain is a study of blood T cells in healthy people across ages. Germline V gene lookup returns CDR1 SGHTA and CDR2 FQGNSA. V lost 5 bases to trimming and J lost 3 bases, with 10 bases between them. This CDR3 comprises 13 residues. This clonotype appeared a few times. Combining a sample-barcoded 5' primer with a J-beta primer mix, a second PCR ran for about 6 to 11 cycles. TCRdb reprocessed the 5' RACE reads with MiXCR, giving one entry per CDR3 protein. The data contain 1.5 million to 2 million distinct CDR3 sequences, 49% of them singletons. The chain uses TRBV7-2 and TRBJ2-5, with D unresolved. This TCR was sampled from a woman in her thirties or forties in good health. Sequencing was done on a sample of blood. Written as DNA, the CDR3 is TGTGCCAGCAGCGTTACAGTTGAAGAGACCCAGTACTTC. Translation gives CASSVTVEETQYF. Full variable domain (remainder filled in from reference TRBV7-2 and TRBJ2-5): GAGVSQSPSNKVTEKGKDVELRCDPISGHTALYWYRQSLGQGLEFLIYFQGNSAPDKSGLPSDRFSAERTGGSVSTLTIQRTQQEDSAVYLCASSVTVEETQYFGPGTRLLVL.